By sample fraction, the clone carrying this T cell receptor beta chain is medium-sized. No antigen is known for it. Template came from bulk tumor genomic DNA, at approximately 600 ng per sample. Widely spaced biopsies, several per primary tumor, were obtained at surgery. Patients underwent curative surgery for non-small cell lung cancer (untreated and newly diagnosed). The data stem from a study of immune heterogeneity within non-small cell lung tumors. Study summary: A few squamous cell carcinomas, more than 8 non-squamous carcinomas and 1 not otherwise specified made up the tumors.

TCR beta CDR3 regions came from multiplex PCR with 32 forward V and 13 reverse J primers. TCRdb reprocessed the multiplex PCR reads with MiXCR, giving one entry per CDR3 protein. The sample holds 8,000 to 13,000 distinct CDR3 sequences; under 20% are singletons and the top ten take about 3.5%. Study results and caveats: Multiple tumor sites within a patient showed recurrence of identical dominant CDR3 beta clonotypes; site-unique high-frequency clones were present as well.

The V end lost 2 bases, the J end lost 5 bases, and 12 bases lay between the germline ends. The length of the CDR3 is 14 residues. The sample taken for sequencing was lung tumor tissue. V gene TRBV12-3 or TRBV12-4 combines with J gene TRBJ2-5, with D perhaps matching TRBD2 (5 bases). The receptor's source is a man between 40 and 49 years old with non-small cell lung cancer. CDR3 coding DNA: TGTGCCAGCAGTTTATATGGAGGTTGGGAGACCCAGTACTTC. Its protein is CASSLYGGWETQYF.